Listed below are T cell receptor beta chains from one sample, sequenced in a study of OX40 agonist ivuxolimab in advanced cancers. Libraries were prepared by immunoSEQ multiplex PCR; TCRdb keeps only in-frame clonotypes and omits some of them. The table shows roughly 86,000 clones, with approximately 90% occurring only once. The starting material was CD4+ or CD8+ T cells sorted from blood, obtained in a trial of the OX40 agonist ivuxolimab. All receptors come from an adult with an advanced solid tumor such as melanoma, head and neck, liver or kidney cancer. Both conserved end residues are part of each CDR3. D genes are given only for firm matches. The size entry is marked missing in some rows and otherwise reads once, few, many or a size class.

J gene,clone size,V gene,D gene,CDR3 protein,CDR3 DNA
TRBJ2-2,NA,TRBV5-1,TRBD2,CASSSSGSMKTGELFF,TGCGCCAGCAGCTCTAGCGGGAGTATGAAAACCGGGGAGCTGTTTTTT
TRBJ2-2,few,TRBV28,NA,CASSPLGVPFNTGELFF,TGTGCCAGCAGTCCCCTGGGGGTCCCCTTCAACACCGGGGAGCTGTTTTTT
TRBJ2-7,NA,TRBV19,TRBD1,CASSALKGQSSYEQYF,TGTGCCAGTAGCGCCCTCAAGGGACAGAGCTCCTACGAGCAGTACTTC
TRBJ2-5,NA,TRBV7-9,NA,CASSLVTGPQETQYF,TGTGCCAGCAGCTTAGTAACAGGGCCCCAAGAGACCCAGTACTTC
TRBJ2-7,once,TRBV5-1,NA,CASSPDGAASYEQYF,TGCGCCAGCAGCCCTGACGGGGCAGCGTCCTACGAGCAGTACTTC
TRBJ2-1,NA,TRBV19,NA,CASSLLGTPLDNEQFF,TGTGCCAGTAGCCTACTAGGCACCCCCTTAGACAATGAGCAGTTCTTC
TRBJ2-2,NA,TRBV25-1,NA,CASSESLNANTGELFF,TGTGCCAGCAGTGAATCTCTGAATGCGAACACCGGGGAGCTGTTTTTT
TRBJ1-4,NA,TRBV14,NA,CASSQNKDGRGLFF,TGTGCCAGCAGCCAAAATAAAGACGGCCGCGGTCTGTTTTTT
TRBJ2-4,NA,TRBV27,NA,CASRASTGPLGNIQYF,TGTGCCAGCAGAGCTAGTACAGGGCCCCTTGGAAACATTCAGTACTTC
TRBJ1-5,NA,TRBV7-2,NA,CASSPLGDNQPQHF,TGTGCCAGCAGCCCCTTGGGGGACAATCAGCCCCAGCATTTT
TRBJ2-7,once,TRBV30,TRBD1,CAGGQGGEQYF,TGTGCCGGCGGACAGGGGGGCGAGCAGTACTTC
TRBJ1-3,NA,TRBV5-1,NA,CASSLGQLSGNTIYF,TGCGCCAGCAGCTTGGGGCAGCTCTCTGGAAACACCATATATTTT
TRBJ2-3,NA,TRBV6-1,TRBD2,CASGWTSGGTDTQYF,TGTGCCAGCGGGTGGACTAGCGGAGGCACAGATACGCAGTATTTT
TRBJ1-1,few,TRBV27,NA,CASSDRPNTEAFF,TGTGCCAGCAGTGACAGGCCCAACACTGAAGCTTTCTTT
TRBJ1-1,NA,TRBV11-1,TRBD1,CASSLDTGGREAFF,TGTGCCAGCAGCTTAGATACAGGGGGGCGTGAAGCTTTCTTT
TRBJ2-5,NA,TRBV27,NA,CASSPISQETQYF,TGTGCCAGCAGTCCGATTAGTCAAGAGACCCAGTACTTC
TRBJ1-3,NA,TRBV5-4,NA,CASSLGGQGAGNTIYF,TGTGCCAGCAGCCTCGGAGGGCAGGGAGCAGGAAACACCATATATTTT
TRBJ1-1,NA,TRBV28,NA,CASSRPPENTEAFF,TGTGCCAGCAGTCGCCCCCCGGAGAACACTGAAGCTTTCTTT
TRBJ2-7,NA,TRBV28,NA,CASSSTSGPEQYF,TGTGCCAGCAGTTCAACATCGGGCCCCGAGCAGTACTTC
TRBJ2-7,NA,TRBV11-2,NA,CASSPTGLASYEQYF,TGTGCCAGCAGCCCCACGGGCCTCGCCTCCTACGAGCAGTACTTC
TRBJ2-3,once,TRBV9,NA,CASSVGVGGITDTQYF,TGTGCCAGCAGCGTAGGCGTGGGAGGCATCACAGATACGCAGTATTTT
TRBJ2-7,NA,TRBV7-8,NA,CASSRNLVSFDF,TGTGCCAGCAGCCGTAACCTGGTCAGCTTTGACTTC
TRBJ2-1,NA,TRBV7-9,NA,CASIMAAGNEQFF,TGTGCCAGCATCATGGCGGCGGGGAATGAGCAGTTCTTC
TRBJ2-7,NA,TRBV9,TRBD1,CASSGGTGGYEQYF,TGTGCCAGCAGCGGCGGGACAGGGGGCTACGAGCAGTACTTC
TRBJ2-3,NA,TRBV5-4,NA,CASSAMEDTQYF,TGTGCCAGCAGCGCAATGGAAGATACGCAGTATTTT
TRBJ2-6,NA,TRBV28,TRBD2,CASSPSGRGLGGANVLTF,TGTGCCAGCAGTCCGTCAGGGAGGGGATTAGGTGGGGCCAACGTCCTGACTTTC
TRBJ2-7,NA,TRBV7-3,NA,CASSLFNSWEQYF,TGTGCCAGCAGCTTATTCAATTCATGGGAGCAGTACTTC
TRBJ2-5,NA,TRBV11-2,NA,CASAGMGETQYF,TGTGCCAGCGCCGGCATGGGAGAGACCCAGTACTTC
TRBJ2-2,NA,TRBV27,TRBD2,CASKSSGANTGELFF,TGTGCCAGCAAATCTAGCGGGGCGAACACCGGGGAGCTGTTTTTT
TRBJ1-3,NA,TRBV9,NA,CASSATGPSGNTIYF,TGTGCCAGCAGCGCGACAGGTCCCTCTGGAAACACCATATATTTT
TRBJ2-1,NA,TRBV19,NA,CATRGVNEQFF,TGTGCCACCCGTGGGGTAAATGAGCAGTTCTTC
TRBJ1-2,NA,TRBV28,NA,CASSPGQKLYGYTF,TGTGCCAGCAGTCCTGGACAGAAACTCTATGGCTACACCTTC
TRBJ2-3,NA,TRBV5-1,NA,CASSYDRERGTQYF,TGCGCCAGCAGCTACGACAGGGAGCGGGGTACGCAGTATTTT
TRBJ2-7,NA,TRBV28,NA,CASSLPNGVEQYF,TGTGCCAGCAGTTTACCGAATGGGGTCGAGCAGTACTTC
TRBJ1-5,NA,TRBV7-2,TRBD1,CASTKTGGPYQPQHF,TGTGCCAGCACCAAAACAGGGGGCCCTTATCAGCCCCAGCATTTT
TRBJ1-2,once,TRBV28,TRBD1,CASSIPPGQGLGYTF,TGTGCCAGCAGTATTCCTCCGGGACAGGGTCTCGGCTACACCTTC
TRBJ1-2,NA,TRBV25-1,NA,CASSESEGLSYGYTF,TGTGCCAGCAGTGAATCGGAGGGACTCAGCTATGGCTACACCTTC
TRBJ1-1,NA,TRBV18,NA,CASSPPIHGTEAFF,TGTGCCAGCTCACCACCAATACATGGGACTGAAGCTTTCTTT
TRBJ2-3,NA,TRBV5-6,NA,CASSLRSTDTQYF,TGTGCCAGCAGCTTGAGGAGCACAGATACGCAGTATTTT
TRBJ2-2,NA,TRBV7-2,NA,CASSPQGTMVTGELFF,TGTGCCAGCAGCCCACAGGGCACCATGGTCACCGGGGAGCTGTTTTTT